The 16 T cell receptor beta chains given below trace back to one sample, sequenced in a study of CD8 T cells in ankylosing spondylitis. TCRdb independently ran MiXCR on the 5' RACE reads; one entry per CDR3 protein. The table includes 250,000 or so distinct CDR3 sequences, 20% to 30% detected once. The specimen was blood, either unsorted or a sorted T cell fraction (not recorded which). The receptors derive from a male donor with ankylosing spondylitis or in good health (not recorded which).

V gene TRBV20-1 combines with J gene TRBJ2-3; 11 positions agree with TRBD2. Germline values: CDR1 DFQATT, CDR2 SNEGSKA (reference sequence). This CDR3 region has 14 residues. V shed 2 bases, J shed 5 bases, and the junction held 3 bases outside the gene matches. The CDR3 DNA sequence: TGCAGTGCTAGACCTAGCGGGGGGATAGATACGCAGTATTTT. Encoded protein: CSARPSGGIDTQYF.

This clonotype was seen at least ten times. J is TRBJ1-2 and V is TRBV20-1; D unresolved. CDR1 DFQATT and CDR2 SNEGSKA come from the germline V gene (reference sequence). This CDR3 contains 11 residues. The V gene lost 1 base and the J gene lost 9 bases, with 9 bases spanning the gap. CDR3 in DNA: TGCAGTGCTAGAGCCAACGGACGCTACACCTTC. This codes for CSARANGRYTF.

The chain has TRBV7-9 and TRBJ2-6; D remains unclear. With 5 bases removed from V and 2 bases from J, the gap between germline ends came to 10 bases. From germline, CDR1 is SEHNR and CDR2 FQNEAQ (reference sequence). The CDR3 runs 15 residues. DNA for the CDR3: TGTGCCAGCAGCCCCGCATGGGCTGGGGCCAACGTCCTGACTTTC. Its translation: CASSPAWAGANVLTF. Filled out from reference TRBV7-9 and TRBJ2-6, the complete variable domain reads DTGVSQNPRHKITKRGQNVTFRCDPISEHNRLYWYRQTLGQGPEFLTYFQNEAQLEKSRLLSDRFSAERPKGSFSTLEIQRTEQGDSAMYLCASSPAWAGANVLTFGAGSRLTVL.

V is TRBV18 and J is TRBJ2-7; 13 bases fit TRBD2. The CDR3 has 16 residues. In germline, CDR1 is KGHSH, CDR2 LQKENI. Trimming cost V 5 bases and J 5 bases; bases outside gene matches: 9. The CDR3 here is CASSTPGLAGQDEQYF. CDR3 DNA sequence: TGTGCCAGCTCAACCCCGGGACTAGCGGGGCAGGACGAGCAGTACTTC.

The CDR3 DNA reads TGTGCCAGCTCACCAGCTGGGTCCGTCCGTGGCTACACCTTC. Translation gives CASSPAGSVRGYTF. The chain links TRBV18 to TRBJ1-2; D gene ambiguous. Trimming removed 2 bases at V and 7 bases at J, with 14 bases between. Germline lookup yields CDR1 KGHSH and CDR2 LQKENI. The CDR3 length is 14 residues.

This clonotype was seen only a few times. The CDR3 DNA is TGCGCCAGTACCGTCGGGGCTGTGAACACTGAAGCTTTCTTT. This gives the protein CASTVGAVNTEAFF. The chain combines TRBV5-1 with TRBJ1-1; weak D call: TRBD1 (5 bases). With 8 bases removed from V and 0 bases from J, the gap between germline ends came to 14 bases. This CDR3 is built from 14 residues. CDR1 is SGHRS, CDR2 YFSETQ, per germline. Drawing the rest from reference TRBV5-1 and TRBJ1-1, the complete variable domain is KAGVTQTPRYLIKTRGQQVTLSCSPISGHRSVSWYQQTPGQGLQFLFEYFSETQRNKGNFPGRFSGRQFSNSRSEMNVSTLELGDSALYLCASTVGAVNTEAFFGQGTRLTVV.

This clonotype was observed a handful of times. The chain recombines TRBV9 with TRBJ2-1; 7 bases are a match to TRBD1. This CDR3 spans 13 amino acids. Germline loops: CDR1 SGDLS, CDR2 YYNGEE. J was trimmed by 6 bases and V by 4 bases; bases with no gene match: 4. DNA for the CDR3: TGTGCCAGCAGCAGGACAGGTCCCAATGAGCAGTTCTTC. Protein product: CASSRTGPNEQFF.

This clonotype was counted only a few times. The V call is TRBV12-3 or TRBV12-4, the J call TRBJ2-1, with 7 positions matching TRBD1. V shed 4 bases, J shed 2 bases, and the junction held 8 bases outside the gene matches. The CDR3 covers 16 residues. CDR3 amino acids: CASSWSGTATYNEQFF. In nucleotides, the CDR3 is TGTGCCAGCAGTTGGTCCGGGACAGCGACCTACAATGAGCAGTTCTTC.

The V gene is TRBV20-1, the J gene TRBJ2-1; D gene uncertain. The germline CDR1 and CDR2 sequences are DFQATT and SNEGSKA (reference sequence). V was clipped by 5 bases and J by 9 bases, with 14 bases between them. This CDR3 is 12 amino acids long. The CDR3 is CSAQSPLGEQFF. The CDR3 DNA is TGCAGTGCTCAGTCTCCGTTGGGTGAGCAGTTCTTC.

This clonotype was seen a few times. V usage is TRBV20-1 and J usage is TRBJ2-2, with a tentative D call TRBD1 (6 bases). Germline V lookup: CDR1 DFQATT, CDR2 SNEGSKA (reference sequence). The CDR3 extends over 14 amino acids. V was cut by 3 bases and J by 4 bases, with 12 bases left in between. Here the CDR3 reads CSARPGARTGELFF. The CDR3 bases are TGCAGTGCTAGGCCAGGGGCGCGCACCGGGGAGCTGTTTTTT.

Many counts were recorded for this clonotype. The chain recombines TRBV4-1 with TRBJ1-4; D unresolved. The CDR3 consists of 16 residues. Germline CDR1 is MGHRA and CDR2 is YSYEKL. The germline V and J ends were trimmed by 2 bases and 3 bases, with 13 bases remaining between them. The CDR3 region has the DNA TGCGCCAGCAGCCAAACCCCTGTTGGGGCTAATGAAAAACTGTTTTTT. Translating gives CASSQTPVGANEKLFF.

The chain employs TRBV5-5 and TRBJ2-2; tentatively, D is TRBD1 or TRBD2 (6 bases each). This CDR3 spans 18 amino acids. Germline V CDR1 and CDR2: SGHKS, YYEKEE (reference sequence). V was pared by 4 bases and J by 0 bases, with 19 bases between. The CDR3 reads CASSRTRWGASNTGELFF. The CDR3 DNA sequence: TGTGCCAGCAGCCGAACCCGATGGGGGGCTTCGAACACCGGGGAGCTGTTTTTT.

The chain is built from TRBV4-1 and TRBJ2-7; 9 nucleotides match TRBD1. The CDR3 spans 14 residues. V shed 5 bases and J 2 bases; nucleotides not matched to a gene: 4. Per the germline V gene, CDR1 is MGHRA and CDR2 is YSYEKL. The CDR3 protein is CASSEGQGAYEQYF. In nucleotides, the CDR3 is TGCGCCAGCAGCGAGGGACAGGGCGCCTACGAGCAGTACTTC.

A few counts support this clonotype. The chain carries TRBV20-1 and TRBJ2-1, with TRBD1 matching over 10 bases. The length of the CDR3 is 15 residues. Germline CDR1 is DFQATT and CDR2 is SNEGSKA (reference sequence). J lost 3 bases, V lost 6 bases, and 8 bases had no gene match. The chain's CDR3 is CSAPLTGGYYNEQFF. Written as DNA, the CDR3 is TGCAGTGCACCTTTGACAGGGGGCTACTACAATGAGCAGTTCTTC.

There are many counts of this clonotype. The V and J genes are TRBV20-1 and TRBJ2-1; 10 positions match TRBD2. Germline V gene sequence: CDR1 DFQATT, CDR2 SNEGSKA (reference sequence). This CDR3 is 14 amino acids long. V gave up 3 bases and J gave up 8 bases; unmatched junction bases: 7. DNA for the CDR3: TGCAGTGCTAGCGAAGCGGGGGGGCCATATGAGCAGTTCTTC. It codes for CSASEAGGPYEQFF.

This clonotype has a count of ten or more. This chain joins TRBV20-1 and TRBJ2-7; TRBD1 matches 8 bases. V was pared by 3 bases and J by 5 bases, with 15 bases of the junction left unmatched. Germline V gene data show CDR1 as DFQATT and CDR2 as SNEGSKA (reference sequence). The CDR3 runs to 16 residues. In DNA form, the CDR3 reads TGCAGTGCTAGGGGGTCTGCGGGACAGGTCTGGCACGAGCAGTACTTC. Protein product: CSARGSAGQVWHEQYF.